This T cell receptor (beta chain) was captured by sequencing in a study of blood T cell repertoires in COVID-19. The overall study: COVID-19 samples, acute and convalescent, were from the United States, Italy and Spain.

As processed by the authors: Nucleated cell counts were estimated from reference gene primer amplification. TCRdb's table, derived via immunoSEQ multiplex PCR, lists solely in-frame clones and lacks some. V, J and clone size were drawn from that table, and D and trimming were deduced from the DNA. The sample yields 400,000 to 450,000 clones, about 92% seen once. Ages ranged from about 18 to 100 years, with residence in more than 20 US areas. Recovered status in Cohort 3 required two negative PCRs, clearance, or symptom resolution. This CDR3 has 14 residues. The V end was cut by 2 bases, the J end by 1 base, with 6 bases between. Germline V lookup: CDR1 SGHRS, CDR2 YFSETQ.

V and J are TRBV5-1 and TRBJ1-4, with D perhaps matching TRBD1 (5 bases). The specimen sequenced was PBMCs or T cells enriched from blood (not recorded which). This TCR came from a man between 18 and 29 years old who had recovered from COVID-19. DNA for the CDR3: TGCGCCAGCAGCTTCGGACAAACTAATGAAAAACTGTTTTTT. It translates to CASSFGQTNEKLFF.